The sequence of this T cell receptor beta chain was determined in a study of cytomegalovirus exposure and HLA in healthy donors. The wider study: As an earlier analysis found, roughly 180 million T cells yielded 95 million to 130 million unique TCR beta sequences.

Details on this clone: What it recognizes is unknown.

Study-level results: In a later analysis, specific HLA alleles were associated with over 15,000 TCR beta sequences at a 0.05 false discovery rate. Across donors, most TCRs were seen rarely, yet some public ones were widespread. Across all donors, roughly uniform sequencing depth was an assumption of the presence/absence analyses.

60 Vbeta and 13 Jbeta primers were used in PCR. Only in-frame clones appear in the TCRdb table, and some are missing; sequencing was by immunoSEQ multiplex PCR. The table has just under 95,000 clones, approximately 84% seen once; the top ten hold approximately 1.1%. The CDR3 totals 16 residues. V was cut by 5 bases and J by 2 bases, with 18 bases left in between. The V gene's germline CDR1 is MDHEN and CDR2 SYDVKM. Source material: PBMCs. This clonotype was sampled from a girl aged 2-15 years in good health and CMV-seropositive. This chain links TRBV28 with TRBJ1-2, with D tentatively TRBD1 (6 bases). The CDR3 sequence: CASSPWGGGENYGYTF. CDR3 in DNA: TGTGCCAGCAGTCCTTGGGGAGGGGGGGAGAACTATGGCTACACCTTC.